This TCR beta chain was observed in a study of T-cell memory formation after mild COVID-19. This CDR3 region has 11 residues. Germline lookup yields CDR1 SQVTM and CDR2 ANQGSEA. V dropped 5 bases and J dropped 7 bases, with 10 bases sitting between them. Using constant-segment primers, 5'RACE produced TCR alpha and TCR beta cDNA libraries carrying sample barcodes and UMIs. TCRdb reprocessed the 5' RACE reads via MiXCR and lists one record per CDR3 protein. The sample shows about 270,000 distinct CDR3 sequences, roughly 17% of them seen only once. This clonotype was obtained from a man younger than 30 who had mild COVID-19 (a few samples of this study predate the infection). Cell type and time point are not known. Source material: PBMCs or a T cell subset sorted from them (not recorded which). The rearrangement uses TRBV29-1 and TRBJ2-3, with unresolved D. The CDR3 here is CSVPLGNTQYF. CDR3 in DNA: TGCAGCGTTCCCCTGGGGAATACGCAGTATTTT.